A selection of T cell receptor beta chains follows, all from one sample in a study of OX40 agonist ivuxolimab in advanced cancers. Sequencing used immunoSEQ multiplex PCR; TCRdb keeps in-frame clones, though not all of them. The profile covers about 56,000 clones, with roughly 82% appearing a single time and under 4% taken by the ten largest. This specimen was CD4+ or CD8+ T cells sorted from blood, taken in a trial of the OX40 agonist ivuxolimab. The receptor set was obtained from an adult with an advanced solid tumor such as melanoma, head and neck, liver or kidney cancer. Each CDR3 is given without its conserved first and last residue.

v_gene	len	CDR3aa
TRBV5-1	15	ASSFQPQPGRGYEQY
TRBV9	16	ASSVVRHGGRMNTEAF
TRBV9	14	ASSVAPAGAYNEQF
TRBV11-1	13	ASSLTSGSTDTQY
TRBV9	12	ASSSGQGPDTQY
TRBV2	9	ASPLAGEQY
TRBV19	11	ASTGVTYSPLH
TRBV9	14	ASSPTRGTSGNTIY
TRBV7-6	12	ASSLVVSYQPQH
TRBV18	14	ASSPTLAGGADTQY
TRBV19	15	ASSDGRTGRFTDTQY
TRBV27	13	ASRGLAGLNNEQF
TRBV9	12	ASTRTGIQETQY
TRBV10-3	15	AISAGGRGRGNQPQH
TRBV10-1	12	ASSGGGGDYGYT
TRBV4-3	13	ASSQDSLAGREQY
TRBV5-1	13	ASSTDGATDEKLF
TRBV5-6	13	ASSWGGLADYEQY
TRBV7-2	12	ASSSQGWLETQY
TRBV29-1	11	SVEGRGGTEAF
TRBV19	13	ASSIGAGPGNTIY
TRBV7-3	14	ASSSDRDRGGNEQF
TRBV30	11	AWDAGRGTEAF
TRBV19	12	ASSRRWQGDTQY
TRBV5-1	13	ASSLTGGAEYEQY
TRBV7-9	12	ASSLAAGTYEQY
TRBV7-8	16	ASSLEGGLASSYNEQF
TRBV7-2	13	ASSRTGGSSYEQY
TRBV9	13	ASSVDIGSNQPQH
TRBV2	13	ASSRLGTREETQY
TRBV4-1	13	ASSQVLSPYNEQF
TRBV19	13	ASSMKARMNTEAF
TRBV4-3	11	ASSQSGHSPLH
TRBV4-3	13	ASSRDRGRYQPQH
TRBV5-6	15	ASSFKAALDVKEKLF
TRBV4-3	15	ASSKKQGARNTGELF
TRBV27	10	ASSFPGNRES
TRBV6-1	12	ASRPAGTATNYT
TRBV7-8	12	ASSLTPRRSEQY
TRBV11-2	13	ASSSYIRDSHGYT
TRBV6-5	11	ASSYSSGNTIY
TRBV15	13	ATSSGQSGNQPQH
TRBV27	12	ASSLQVRNTEAF
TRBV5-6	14	ASSLGGGTTYNEQF
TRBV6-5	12	ATNRGSLLNEQF
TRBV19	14	ASSLRSKVVTDTQY
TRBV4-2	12	ASSRKGVADTQY
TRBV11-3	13	ASSLGGQPQDTQY
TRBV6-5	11	ANTGGAGYGYT
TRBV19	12	ASSIGPGSRTQY
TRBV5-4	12	ASSLSALNTEAF
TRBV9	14	ASSPRDRGWNTEAF
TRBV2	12	ASRPDRGNYGYT